The 6 T cell receptor beta chains reported below all come from one sample, sequenced in a study of blood T cell repertoires in COVID-19. Using immunoSEQ multiplex PCR, the repertoire was profiled, and TCRdb retains in-frame clones only, with some absent. The table has roughly 80,000 clones, about 83% seen once. Sequencing input: peripheral blood. The receptors were sampled from a woman of 80 years or more with active or convalescent COVID-19.

V gene TRBV6-5 combines with J gene TRBJ1-4; D may be TRBD1 (6 bases). CDR1 MNHEY and CDR2 SVGAGI come from the germline V gene. Trimming removed 4 bases from V and 8 bases from J, with 14 bases in between. The CDR3 has 14 amino acids. The CDR3 nucleotides read TGTGCCAGCAGTTCACAGGGACCTTTCGAAAAACTGTTTTTT. It is translated as CASSSQGPFEKLFF.

With regard to this clone: The junction and the germline gene differ at one end; a read error may be behind it. V and J are TRBV20-1 and TRBJ2-1, with D possibly being TRBD2 (6 bases). Germline lookup yields CDR1 DFQATT and CDR2 SNEGSKA (reference sequence). CDR3 length: 13 amino acids. The CDR3 coding sequence is TGCAGTGCTAGTTTCACCGGGACTCCCCGTCAGATCTTC. Translated: CSASFTGTPRQIF.

This chain connects TRBV5-6 to TRBJ2-2; no clear D gene. This CDR3 region has 15 residues. V shed 2 bases and J shed 1 base, with 9 bases lying between them. CDR1 is SGHDT and CDR2 is YYEEEE in the germline V gene. The CDR3 reads CASSFGSRNTGELFF. DNA of the CDR3: TGTGCCAGCAGCTTTGGTAGTAGGAACACCGGGGAGCTGTTTTTT.

V usage is TRBV6-6 and J usage is TRBJ1-6, with 7 bases fitting TRBD1. CDR1 is MNHNY and CDR2 is SVGAGI in the germline V gene (reference sequence). V lost 6 bases, J lost 6 bases, and 5 bases stayed unmatched. The CDR3 runs to 14 residues. The CDR3 protein is CASREQGLNSPLHF. DNA for the CDR3: TGTGCCAGCAGGGAACAGGGGCTTAATTCACCCCTCCACTTT.

V usage is TRBV19 and J usage is TRBJ2-1; 7 nucleotides line up with TRBD2. The germline gives CDR1 LNHDA, CDR2 SQIVND (reference sequence). The V segment lost 4 bases and the J segment 6 bases; nucleotides outside the gene matches: 3. The CDR3 extends over 13 amino acids. The CDR3 sequence: CASSNREVNEQFF. CDR3 in DNA: TGTGCCAGTAGTAACCGGGAGGTCAATGAGCAGTTCTTC.

The chain employs TRBV9 and TRBJ2-3, with 11 bases lining up with TRBD2. Trimming cost V 4 bases and J 5 bases; bases outside gene matches: 9. The CDR3 runs 16 residues. Germline V gene lookup returns CDR1 SGDLS and CDR2 YYNGEE. Here the CDR3 DNA reads TGTGCCAGCAGCACCCATAGCGGGAGGGCCAGAGATACGCAGTATTTT. It specifies CASSTHSGRARDTQYF.